The 16 T cell receptor beta chains below were found in one sample sequenced in a study of chemoradiotherapy in HPV16-positive cancers (dated by TCRdb to between 2021 and 2024). Library generation was performed with the immunoSEQ multiplex PCR assay. As stored in TCRdb, this immuneACCESS dataset retains in-frame rearrangements with V and J assigned. A fraction of the clones does not appear; measured against another copy, unresolved V genes explain less than half of the discrepancy, and the remainder lacks a known reason. The table for this sample lists some 70,000 clones; about 88% of them were counted only once. Roughly 4.2% of the sample goes to the ten largest clones. The source was blood, collected from a patient who underwent chemoradiotherapy. These receptors all come from a human donor with HPV-associated anogenital cancer.

This clone came up a few times. J is TRBJ1-2 and V is TRBV19; tentative D call: TRBD1 (5 bases). The germline CDR1 and CDR2 sequences are LNHDA and SQIVND (reference sequence). V was cut by 3 bases and J by 4 bases, with 6 bases left in between. This CDR3 has 12 amino acids. The CDR3 DNA follows: TGTGCCAGTAGTATCCAGGGCTATGGCTACACCTTC. Protein product: CASSIQGYGYTF.

This clone was detected only once. The chain employs TRBV11-1 and TRBJ2-5; D not resolved. CDR1 is SGHAT and CDR2 is FQDESV in the germline V gene (reference sequence). V dropped 0 bases and J dropped 5 bases, with 4 bases sitting between them. CDR3 length: 12 amino acids. The CDR3 here is CASSLAGETQYF. CDR3 DNA sequence: TGTGCCAGCAGCTTAGCGGGTGAGACCCAGTACTTC.

The chain recombines TRBV4-2 with TRBJ2-3; no definite D call. This CDR3 has 12 residues. From germline, CDR1 is LGHNA and CDR2 YNFKEQ. The ends were cut back, 8 bases at V and 2 bases at J, with 8 bases in the middle. CDR3 protein: CASGSSTDTQYF. The CDR3 bases are TGTGCCAGCGGCTCCTCCACAGATACGCAGTATTTT.

The V gene is TRBV16, the J gene TRBJ1-4, with D possibly being TRBD1 (6 bases). Germline CDR1 is KGHSY and CDR2 is FQNENV. The CDR3 contains 13 residues. V lost 8 bases to trimming and J lost 8 bases, with 15 bases between them. CDR3 amino acids: CASRQGFREKLFF. The CDR3 DNA reads TGTGCCAGCCGGCAGGGGTTTCGGGAAAAACTGTTTTTT.

The chain has TRBV6-5 and TRBJ1-2, with D unresolved. The CDR3 extends over 13 amino acids. V was shortened by 6 bases and J by 2 bases, with 10 bases between the two germline ends. The V gene's germline CDR1 is MNHEY and CDR2 SVGAGI. The DNA of the CDR3 is TGTGCCAGCAGCACCACAGAGAACTATGGCTACACCTTC. Protein: CASSTTENYGYTF.

V is TRBV6-6 and J is TRBJ1-2; D uncertain. Trimming shortened V by 5 bases and J by 4 bases, and 11 bases separated the two germline ends. The CDR3 spans 13 residues. Germline CDR1 MNHNY, CDR2 SVGAGI (reference sequence). CDR3 in DNA: TGTGCCAGCAGTCTCAGAGAGATCTATGGCTACACCTTC. This translates into CASSLREIYGYTF.

This CDR3 reads CASSYRTSGIGDTQYF. In DNA, the CDR3 is TGTGCCAGCAGCTACCGGACTAGCGGGATCGGAGATACGCAGTATTTT. The chain couples TRBV13 to TRBJ2-3, with TRBD2 matching over 12 bases. Germline values: CDR1 PRHDT, CDR2 FYEKMQ (reference sequence). V shed 4 bases and J 5 bases; nucleotides not matched to a gene: 7. The CDR3 is 16 residues long.

The V call is TRBV5-1, the J call TRBJ2-3; no reliable D call. Germline values: CDR1 SGHRS, CDR2 YFSETQ. Trimming cost V 3 bases and J 2 bases, with 10 bases left between them. The CDR3 covers 14 residues. Written as DNA, the CDR3 is TGCGCCAGCAGCTCGCAGCCTTCCACAGATACGCAGTATTTT. Translation: CASSSQPSTDTQYF.

The chain recombines TRBV6-1 with TRBJ2-1; D remains ambiguous. The V and J ends lost 5 bases and 4 bases respectively, with 6 bases between them. The CDR3 extends over 12 amino acids. Germline V CDR1 and CDR2: MNHNS, SASEGT. In DNA form, the CDR3 reads TGTGCCAGCAGTTATGGGTACAATGAGCAGTTCTTC. Translation: CASSYGYNEQFF.

V usage is TRBV6-1 and J usage is TRBJ1-2; 11 bases map to TRBD1. Germline CDR1 MNHNS, CDR2 SASEGT. With V trimmed by 4 bases and J by 6 bases, 7 bases remained unmatched. CDR3 length: 15 amino acids. The CDR3 DNA follows: TGTGCCAGCAGTGCCCCGGGACAGGGGGTGGATGGCTACACCTTC. It yields the protein CASSAPGQGVDGYTF.

The J gene is TRBJ2-5, the V gene TRBV7-9; D is possibly TRBD1 (6 bases). The CDR3 runs to 13 residues. V lost 6 bases, J lost 5 bases, and 13 bases lay in between. The germline V gene has CDR1 SEHNR and CDR2 FQNEAQ (reference sequence). The CDR3 DNA is TGTGCCAGCAGGGGTGGGGGCTATGAGACCCAGTACTTC. It yields the protein CASRGGGYETQYF.

The V gene is TRBV4-2, the J gene TRBJ1-3; 7 bases fit TRBD1. This CDR3 comprises 19 residues. The V and J ends lost 0 bases and 0 bases, in that order; junction bases with no gene match: 11. Germline CDR1 reads LGHNA; CDR2 reads YNFKEQ. The CDR3: CASSQEGTVLASSGNTIYF. CDR3 DNA: TGTGCCAGCAGCCAAGAGGGGACAGTTTTAGCAAGCTCTGGAAACACCATATATTTT.

The genes are TRBV4-2 and TRBJ2-7, with 10 bases fitting TRBD2. Per germline, CDR1 LGHNA and CDR2 YNFKEQ. The CDR3 sequence is 15 residues long. Germline trimming cut 3 bases from V and 0 bases from J; bases unmatched to any gene: 2. The chain's CDR3 is CASSHASGSSYEQYF. DNA of the CDR3: TGTGCCAGCAGCCATGCTAGCGGGAGCTCCTACGAGCAGTACTTC.

The chain is built from TRBV7-2 and TRBJ1-2; 7 bases fit TRBD1. Germline assignment: CDR1 SGHTA and CDR2 FQGNSA. This CDR3 is 14 amino acids long. V lost 3 bases, J lost 0 bases, and 1 base stayed unmatched. CDR3 DNA sequence: TGTGCCAGCAGCTTGACAGGGACTAACTATGGCTACACCTTC. Translated: CASSLTGTNYGYTF.

This rearrangement joins TRBV6-5 to TRBJ1-2; D might be TRBD1 (5 bases). The CDR3 consists of 16 residues. Germline V lookup: CDR1 MNHEY, CDR2 SVGAGI. Between the trimmed V and J ends, which lost 0 bases and 2 bases, there was a span of 13 bases. The CDR3 loop is CASSYSKGNKNYGYTF. The CDR3 bases are TGTGCCAGCAGTTACTCGAAGGGGAATAAAAACTATGGCTACACCTTC.

The CDR3 here is CASSLGPIGTDYGYTF. CDR3 coding DNA: TGTGCCAGCAGCTTGGGTCCGATCGGGACGGACTATGGCTACACCTTC. The chain has TRBV5-5 and TRBJ1-2, with D tentatively TRBD1 (5 bases). The germline gives CDR1 SGHKS, CDR2 YYEKEE (reference sequence). CDR3 length: 16 amino acids. V was shortened by 0 bases and J by 3 bases, with 15 bases between the two germline ends.